These 28 T cell receptor beta chains originate from one sample sequenced in a study of CD8 T cells in Susac syndrome. RNA, at about 0.45 to 1 ug, was reverse transcribed with random hexamers. Using its own MiXCR run on the immunoSEQ multiplex PCR reads, TCRdb lists one record per CDR3 protein. Among some 300,000 distinct CDR3 sequences listed, about nine tenths were seen once. The specimen sequenced was CD8+ T cells from PBMCs. The receptors were sampled from a human donor with multiple sclerosis.

The V gene is TRBV12-3 or TRBV12-4, the J gene TRBJ2-4; weak D call: TRBD2 (6 bases). The V end lost 5 bases, the J end lost 5 bases, and 13 bases lay between the germline ends. This CDR3 region has 14 residues. CDR3 sequence reads: CASSHAGTENIQYF. CDR3 nucleotide sequence: TGTGCCAGCAGTCACGCGGGGACGGAAAACATTCAGTACTTC.

CDR3 amino acids: CASTQRLSGYEQYF. DNA of the CDR3: TGTGCCAGCACCCAGCGGCTTTCGGGCTACGAGCAGTACTTC. The chain has TRBV28 and TRBJ2-7, with D perhaps matching TRBD2 (5 bases). V was cut by 7 bases and J by 3 bases, with 16 bases left in between. This CDR3 region has 14 residues. The germline V gene encodes CDR1 MDHEN and CDR2 SYDVKM.

J is TRBJ2-7 and V is TRBV5-6; a possible D gene is TRBD1 (6 bases). Trimming left V 3 bases short and J 1 base short, with 11 bases between. CDR1 SGHDT and CDR2 YYEEEE come from the germline V gene. The CDR3 sequence is 14 residues long. This CDR3 reads CASSSTGTSYEQYF. CDR3 nucleotides: TGTGCCAGCAGCTCCACCGGGACATCCTACGAGCAGTACTTC.

V and J are TRBV19 and TRBJ2-1; D possibly uses TRBD1 or TRBD2 (5 bases each). The CDR3 has 12 residues. Germline V gives CDR1 LNHDA, CDR2 SQIVND (reference sequence). V lost 1 base, J lost 10 bases, and 8 bases lay in between. CDR3 DNA: TGTGCCAGTAGTATAGGGGACCGAGAGCAGTTCTTC. Translation gives CASSIGDREQFF.

The chain couples TRBV2 to TRBJ1-1; D may be TRBD1 (5 bases). Trimming removed 10 bases from V and 7 bases from J, with 10 bases in between. This CDR3 has 10 residues. Germline CDR1 is SNHLY and CDR2 is FYNNEI. DNA for the CDR3: TGTGCCACGGGGGACCGTGAAGCTTTCTTT. Protein product: CATGDREAFF.

The V gene is TRBV27, the J gene TRBJ1-2; no firm D call. The CDR3 extends over 11 amino acids. V shed 5 bases and J shed 6 bases, with 7 bases lying between them. The germline CDR1 and CDR2 sequences are MNHEY and SMNVEV (reference sequence). The CDR3 protein is CASSKGDGYTF. The CDR3 DNA reads as TGTGCCAGCAGTAAGGGAGATGGCTACACCTTC.

The V call is TRBV7-9, the J call TRBJ2-3, with 10 bases aligning to TRBD2. The CDR3 spans 15 residues. From germline, CDR1 is SEHNR and CDR2 FQNEAQ (reference sequence). The V gene end was trimmed by 4 bases and the J gene end by 7 bases; junction bases not matched to a gene: 8. In DNA form, the CDR3 reads TGTGCCAGCAGCTCCAACCAGCGGGGGGGTTATACGCAGTATTTT. Its translation: CASSSNQRGGYTQYF.

Only one count was recorded for this clonotype. The V gene is TRBV20-1, the J gene TRBJ2-6; D not certain. Trimming removed 3 bases at V and 0 bases at J, with 0 bases between. The CDR3 consists of 12 residues. From germline, CDR1 is DFQATT and CDR2 SNEGSKA (reference sequence). The CDR3 region is CSASSGANVLTF. In DNA, the CDR3 is TGCAGTGCTAGCTCTGGGGCCAACGTCCTGACTTTC.

This rearrangement joins TRBV27 to TRBJ1-1, with 7 bases lining up with TRBD1. V lost 5 bases and J lost 6; bases outside the gene matches: 9. The CDR3 runs to 14 residues. CDR1 MNHEY and CDR2 SMNVEV come from the germline V gene (reference sequence). The CDR3 loop reads CASSTRTGGPEAFF. CDR3 sequence (DNA): TGTGCCAGCAGTACCCGGACAGGCGGACCTGAAGCTTTCTTT.

V is TRBV27 and J is TRBJ2-3; 9 bases map to TRBD2. CDR1 MNHEY and CDR2 SMNVEV come from the germline V gene (reference sequence). V gave up 2 bases and J gave up 2 bases; unmatched junction bases: 8. This CDR3 has 17 residues. The CDR3 here is CASSLIPLAGYTDTQYF. As DNA, the CDR3 is TGTGCCAGCAGTTTAATCCCCCTAGCGGGGTACACAGATACGCAGTATTTT.

The chain recombines TRBV29-1 with TRBJ2-4, with TRBD1 matching over 10 bases. The CDR3 totals 17 residues. Trimming took 4 bases from V and 3 from J; bases not matched to a gene: 12. Germline assignment: CDR1 SQVTM and CDR2 ANQGSEA. The CDR3 region is CSVVGAGTGESKNIQYF. In DNA, the CDR3 is TGCAGCGTTGTGGGGGCCGGGACAGGGGAGAGCAAAAACATTCAGTACTTC. The full variable domain, with the rest looked up from reference TRBV29-1 and TRBJ2-4, is SAVISQKPSRDICQRGTSLTIQCQVDSQVTMMFWYRQQPGQSLTLIATANQGSEATYESGFVIDKFPISRPNLTFSTLTVSNMSPEDSSIYLCSVVGAGTGESKNIQYFGAGTRLSVL.

This chain uses TRBV29-1 with TRBJ1-1, with 7 bases matching TRBD1. From germline, CDR1 is SQVTM and CDR2 ANQGSEA. This CDR3 is 11 amino acids long. Germline trimming cut 7 bases from V and 7 bases from J; bases unmatched to any gene: 6. In DNA form, the CDR3 reads TGCAGCGACAGGGGTGGTGGTGAAGCTTTCTTT. It specifies CSDRGGGEAFF.

The chain links TRBV20-1 to TRBJ2-3; D call uncertain. This CDR3 has 14 amino acids. Trimming removed 5 bases from V and 2 bases from J, with 14 bases in between. CDR1 and CDR2 (germline): DFQATT, SNEGSKA (reference sequence). DNA of the CDR3: TGCAGTGCTGACGACAAGGCCTCCACAGATACGCAGTATTTT. Residues: CSADDKASTDTQYF.

The CDR3 nucleotides read TGCAGTGCTAGAGACCTGGGACAGCCAATGAACACTGAAGCTTTCTTT. Amino acid sequence: CSARDLGQPMNTEAFF. This rearrangement joins TRBV20-1 to TRBJ1-1, with 7 nucleotides matching TRBD1. Germline V gives CDR1 DFQATT, CDR2 SNEGSKA (reference sequence). The CDR3 consists of 16 residues. J was trimmed by 0 bases and V by 0 bases; bases with no gene match: 7.

The CDR3, as DNA: TGTGCCAGCGGGAAGGACGGACTACAAACAGATACGCAGTATTTT. Translation: CASGKDGLQTDTQYF. The gene calls are TRBV5-8 and TRBJ2-3; possibly TRBD2 for D (6 bases). The CDR3 runs 15 residues. Germline CDR1 is SGHTS and CDR2 is YDEGEE. Trimming cost V 7 bases and J 3 bases, with 18 bases left between them. Looking up the rest from reference TRBV5-8 and TRBJ2-3 gives the full variable domain: EAGVTQSPTHLIKTRGQQATLRCSPISGHTSVYWYQQALGLGLQFLLWYDEGEERNRGNFPPRFSGRQFPNYSSELNVNALELEDSALYLCASGKDGLQTDTQYFGPGTRLTVL.

The V gene is TRBV4-2, the J gene TRBJ2-2, with TRBD1 matching 9 bases. Germline lookup yields CDR1 LGHNA and CDR2 YNFKEQ. Losses at the gene ends were 0 bases for V and 4 bases for J; bases not matched to a gene: 9. The CDR3 sequence is 18 residues long. CDR3 DNA: TGTGCCAGCAGCCAAGAAGGCGCCGGGACAGGGACCACCGGGGAGCTGTTTTTT. This codes for CASSQEGAGTGTTGELFF.

This clonotype came up a few times. The chain uses TRBV11-1 and TRBJ2-7, with D possibly TRBD1 on 5 matching bases. The CDR3 runs to 14 residues. The V end lost 0 bases, the J end lost 4 bases, and 10 bases lay between the germline ends. Per germline, CDR1 SGHAT and CDR2 FQDESV (reference sequence). The CDR3: CASSLAGPSYEQYF. CDR3 bases: TGTGCCAGCAGCTTAGCGGGGCCCTCGTACGAGCAGTACTTC.

The chain uses TRBV5-1 and TRBJ2-2, with D perhaps given as TRBD1 or TRBD2 (5 bases each). The CDR3 has 15 residues. V dropped 2 bases and J dropped 2 bases, with 10 bases sitting between them. The germline CDR1 and CDR2 sequences are SGHRS and YFSETQ. CDR3 coding DNA: TGCGCCAGCAGCTTTCCCGGGACCAACACCGGGGAGCTGTTTTTT. This encodes CASSFPGTNTGELFF.

The V and J genes are TRBV4-2 and TRBJ2-7; tentative D call: TRBD2 (6 bases). The CDR3 loop spans 15 amino acids. Per the germline V gene, CDR1 is LGHNA and CDR2 is YNFKEQ. V dropped 0 bases and J dropped 2 bases, with 11 bases sitting between them. CDR3 in amino acids: CASSQDYGGTYEQYF. DNA of the CDR3: TGTGCCAGCAGCCAAGATTACGGGGGTACCTACGAGCAGTACTTC.

V is TRBV7-9 and J is TRBJ2-3; TRBD1 agrees at 7 bases. J gave up 2 bases and V 5 bases, and 10 bases lay outside the gene matches. The CDR3 has 16 amino acids. Per the germline V gene, CDR1 is SEHNR and CDR2 is FQNEAQ (reference sequence). The CDR3 DNA reads as TGTGCCAGCAGCCCTCGACAGGGAAGAGCCACAGATACGCAGTATTTT. Its translation: CASSPRQGRATDTQYF.

The rearrangement links TRBV6-5 to TRBJ2-5, with 9 nucleotides matching TRBD2. CDR1 MNHEY and CDR2 SVGAGI come from the germline V gene. The CDR3 loop spans 16 amino acids. Trimming at V came to 4 bases and at J to 3 bases, leaving 9 bases not matched to a gene. The CDR3 DNA follows: TGTGCCAGCAGTTTTACCGCCGGGACTAGCAAAGAGACCCAGTACTTC. Amino acid sequence: CASSFTAGTSKETQYF.

V is TRBV24-1 and J is TRBJ1-1; D is unclear. Germline V gene lookup returns CDR1 KGHDR and CDR2 SFDVKD. The germline V and J ends were trimmed by 8 bases and 1 base, with 13 bases remaining between them. This CDR3 contains 14 residues. This CDR3 is CATTPSDGNTEAFF. For the CDR3, the DNA is TGTGCCACCACCCCCTCGGACGGGAACACTGAAGCTTTCTTT.

This chain joins TRBV27 and TRBJ2-2, with no clear D. CDR1 is MNHEY and CDR2 is SMNVEV in the germline V gene (reference sequence). The CDR3 extends over 16 amino acids. V was trimmed by 2 bases and J by 4 bases, leaving 14 bases between them. The CDR3: CASSLIGFGSTGELFF. CDR3 in DNA: TGTGCCAGCAGTTTAATCGGGTTTGGAAGCACCGGGGAGCTGTTTTTT.

The chain is built from TRBV20-1 and TRBJ1-1; 7 nucleotides match TRBD1. Trimming removed 1 base from V and 6 bases from J; junction bases left unmatched: 2. The CDR3 is 12 residues long. Germline CDR1 reads DFQATT; CDR2 reads SNEGSKA (reference sequence). CDR3 residues: CSARGQGPEAFF. The CDR3 nucleotides are TGCAGTGCTAGAGGACAGGGACCTGAAGCTTTCTTT.

The rearrangement links TRBV19 to TRBJ1-1; 7 bases line up with TRBD1. The V gene end was trimmed by 7 bases and the J gene end by 5 bases; junction bases not matched to a gene: 4. Looked up from germline, CDR1 is LNHDA and CDR2 is SQIVND (reference sequence). The length of the CDR3 is 12 residues. The CDR3, as DNA: TGTGCCAGTAAGACAGGGACTACTGAAGCTTTCTTT. This codes for CASKTGTTEAFF. Full variable domain (missing parts from reference TRBV19 and TRBJ1-1): DGGITQSPKYLFRKEGQNVTLSCEQNLNHDAMYWYRQDPGQGLRLIYYSQIVNDFQKGDIAEGYSVSREKKESFPLTVTSAQKNPTAFYLCASKTGTTEAFFGQGTRLTVV.

The chain has TRBV20-1 and TRBJ2-2; D possibly corresponds to TRBD2 (6 bases). CDR3 size: 14 residues. Trimming cost V 1 base and J 2 bases, with 8 bases left between them. Germline assignment: CDR1 DFQATT and CDR2 SNEGSKA (reference sequence). The CDR3 DNA is TGCAGTGCTAGAGGCGGGGACAACACCGGGGAGCTGTTTTTT. Translating gives CSARGGDNTGELFF.

The V call is TRBV4-1, the J call TRBJ1-5, with TRBD1 matching 7 bases. Per the germline V gene, CDR1 is MGHRA and CDR2 is YSYEKL. J gave up 4 bases and V 3 bases, and 3 bases lay outside the gene matches. The CDR3 covers 14 residues. The chain's CDR3 is CASSHPTGNQPQHF. The CDR3 bases are TGCGCCAGCAGCCACCCGACAGGGAATCAGCCCCAGCATTTT.

CDR3 DNA sequence: TGTGCCAGCAGTTTATGGGGCGGGGGGGCTGCAGATACGCAGTATTTT. Translation: CASSLWGGGAADTQYF. J is TRBJ2-3 and V is TRBV27; the match to TRBD2 covers 9 bases. The germline gives CDR1 MNHEY, CDR2 SMNVEV (reference sequence). The CDR3 consists of 16 residues. J lost 4 bases, V lost 1 base, and 6 bases had no gene match.